Listed below are T cell receptor beta chains from one sample, sequenced in a study of blood T cell repertoires in COVID-19. Sequencing used immunoSEQ multiplex PCR; TCRdb keeps in-frame clones, though not all of them. The profile shows around 300,000 clones, 80% to 90% of them singletons. Sequenced sample: PBMCs or T cells enriched from blood (not recorded which). These receptors came from a man younger than 45 who had recovered from COVID-19. Both conserved end residues are part of each CDR3. A D gene is named only where the DNA matches it firmly. Size is stated for part of the rows, as once, few or many counts, or as a class when the clone is expanded.

d_call	v_call	clone_size	j_call	cdr3_aa	cdr3_nt
.	TRBV24-1	.	TRBJ1-5	CATSDSGNSQPQHF	TGTGCCACCAGTGATTCCGGGAATAGTCAGCCCCAGCATTTT
TRBD2	TRBV28	.	TRBJ2-2	CASSLSLAGRTGELFF	TGTGCCAGCAGTTTAAGTCTAGCGGGCCGCACCGGGGAGCTGTTTTTT
TRBD1	TRBV5-4	.	TRBJ1-4	CASSRHGQGTNEKLFF	TGTGCCAGCAGCCGCCATGGACAGGGGACTAATGAAAAACTGTTTTTT
TRBD1	TRBV2	.	TRBJ2-7	CASLLESAGQGAYEQYF	TGTGCCAGCCTCCTAGAGTCCGCGGGACAGGGGGCCTACGAGCAGTACTTC
.	TRBV10-2	.	TRBJ1-2	CASSEGLWAYGYTF	TGCGCCAGCAGTGAGGGCCTTTGGGCTTATGGCTACACCTTC
.	TRBV29-1	once	TRBJ2-2	CSVAAGSGELFF	TGCAGCGTTGCCGCGGGAAGCGGGGAGCTGTTTTTT
.	TRBV6-5	.	TRBJ2-2	CATGQFTGELFF	TGTGCCACAGGACAGTTTACCGGGGAGCTGTTTTTT
TRBD2	TRBV28	.	TRBJ2-1	CASSSRLAGFNEQFF	TGTGCCAGCAGTTCTAGACTAGCGGGGTTCAATGAGCAGTTCTTC
TRBD1	TRBV6-5	.	TRBJ2-7	CASTGTGEQYF	TGTGCCAGCACCGGGACAGGCGAGCAGTACTTC
TRBD1	TRBV28	once	TRBJ2-3	CASRPGTGKGTDTQYF	TGTGCCAGCAGACCTGGGACAGGGAAGGGCACAGATACGCAGTATTTT
.	TRBV7-3	.	TRBJ2-3	CASSPGGGPTDTQYF	TGTGCCAGCAGCCCCGGAGGGGGCCCAACAGATACGCAGTATTTT
TRBD1	TRBV19	.	TRBJ1-1	CASSTLKPGQGFSGTEAFF	TGTGCCAGTAGTACACTAAAGCCGGGACAGGGATTTAGTGGCACTGAAGCTTTCTTT
.	TRBV5-8	.	TRBJ1-1	CASSPNTEAFF	TGTGCCAGCAGCCCAAACACTGAAGCTTTCTTT
.	TRBV19	.	TRBJ1-1	CASSIKGRTEAFF	TGTGCCAGTAGTATCAAGGGGCGAACGGAAGCTTTCTTT
.	TRBV29-1	.	TRBJ2-5	CSAPKTGLETQYF	TGCAGCGCCCCGAAGACAGGTCTGGAGACCCAGTACTTC
.	TRBV5-5	.	TRBJ2-1	CASSFSGVANEQFF	TGTGCCAGCAGCTTCTCAGGGGTCGCAAATGAGCAGTTCTTC
TRBD1	TRBV5-6	once	TRBJ2-3	CASSSDRGRGTDTQYF	TGTGCCAGCAGCTCCGACAGGGGCCGAGGCACAGATACGCAGTATTTT
TRBD2	TRBV10-3	.	TRBJ2-3	CAISESGSGGASDTQYF	TGTGCCATCAGTGAGTCTGGCAGCGGGGGGGCTTCAGATACGCAGTATTTT
.	TRBV13	few	TRBJ2-3	CASSLSSQGTDTQYF	TGTGCCAGCAGCCTAAGTTCACAGGGCACAGATACGCAGTATTTT
.	TRBV3-1/TRBV3-2	many	TRBJ2-5	CASSQGLEQETQYF	TGTGCCAGCAGCCAAGGATTAGAACAAGAGACCCAGTACTTC
TRBD1	TRBV4-2	.	TRBJ1-6	CASSSRTGGPNSPLHF	TGTGCCAGCAGCTCCCGGACAGGGGGACCTAATTCACCCCTCCACTTT
.	TRBV2	.	TRBJ1-2	CASSVPGGYYGYTF	TGTGCCAGCAGTGTGCCGGGGGGCTACTATGGCTACACCTTC
.	TRBV28	.	TRBJ2-5	CASSLGGQETQYF	TGTGCCAGCAGTTTGGGGGGCCAAGAGACCCAGTACTTC
.	TRBV27	once	TRBJ2-3	CASGPGGTDTQYF	TGTGCCAGTGGGCCAGGGGGCACAGATACGCAGTATTTT
.	TRBV4-2	.	TRBJ1-5	CASSQDAQATQPQHF	TGTGCCAGCAGCCAAGATGCCCAGGCAACCCAGCCCCAGCATTTT
.	TRBV15	.	TRBJ1-5	CATSRDNRVGSNQPQHF	TGTGCCACCAGCAGAGATAACAGGGTGGGGTCCAATCAGCCCCAGCATTTT
.	TRBV4-2	.	TRBJ2-1	CASSQDVGSGNEQFF	TGTGCCAGCAGCCAAGATGTGGGGAGCGGCAATGAGCAGTTCTTC
.	TRBV7-9	once	TRBJ1-4	CASSSQGWGEEKLFF	TGTGCCAGCAGCTCCCAGGGATGGGGTGAGGAAAAACTGTTTTTT
TRBD1	TRBV18	few	TRBJ1-2	CASSPPGGWGGYTF	TGTGCCAGCTCACCCCCAGGGGGCTGGGGTGGCTACACCTTC
.	TRBV24-1	.	TRBJ1-2	CATSDSTNYGYTF	TGTGCCACCAGCGACTCAACTAACTATGGCTACACCTTC
TRBD1	TRBV7-2	.	TRBJ1-2	CASSIGGGVGYTF	TGTGCCAGCAGCATAGGGGGCGGAGTTGGCTACACCTTC
TRBD1	TRBV5-1	.	TRBJ2-5	CASSIQPGQQETQYF	TGCGCCAGCAGCATCCAGCCGGGACAGCAAGAGACCCAGTACTTC
.	TRBV9	few	TRBJ1-4	CASSVGVQNEKLFF	TGTGCCAGCAGCGTAGGAGTACAGAATGAAAAACTGTTTTTT
.	TRBV4-1	.	TRBJ1-5	CASSQEGTANQPQHF	TGCGCCAGCAGCCAAGAGGGCACAGCCAATCAGCCCCAGCATTTT
TRBD1	TRBV6-5	few	TRBJ1-2	CASSSQGQGIYGYTF	TGTGCCAGCAGTTCTCAGGGACAGGGAATCTATGGCTACACCTTC
TRBD1	TRBV6-2/TRBV6-3	few	TRBJ2-7	CASIPRDRDYEQYF	TGTGCCAGCATCCCTCGGGACAGGGACTACGAGCAGTACTTC
.	TRBV28	.	TRBJ1-2	CASSLNNEAVGLYGYTF	TGTGCCAGCAGTTTAAATAACGAGGCCGTGGGACTCTATGGCTACACCTTC
TRBD2	TRBV10-3	.	TRBJ2-1	CAISDIGGGTNEQFF	TGTGCCATCAGTGATATTGGCGGGGGGACCAATGAGCAGTTCTTC
.	TRBV2	.	TRBJ1-1	CASSEQNTEAFF	TGTGCCAGCAGTGAACAGAACACTGAAGCTTTCTTT
TRBD2	TRBV4-1	.	TRBJ2-7	CASSQPREGTYEQYF	TGCGCCAGCAGCCAACCTCGGGAGGGGACCTACGAGCAGTACTTC
.	TRBV10-3	.	TRBJ1-3	CAIIQTTTGSSGNTIYF	TGTGCCATCATACAAACCACCACAGGGAGCTCTGGAAACACCATATATTTT
TRBD1	TRBV10-3	.	TRBJ2-7	CAISEDSIWGQGAMEQYF	TGTGCCATCAGTGAGGATAGTATCTGGGGACAGGGGGCAATGGAGCAGTACTTC
TRBD1	TRBV5-1	.	TRBJ2-2	CASSDRANTGELFF	TGCGCCAGCTCTGACAGGGCGAACACCGGGGAGCTGTTTTTT
.	TRBV4-1	.	TRBJ2-7	CASSQPGFSYEQYF	TGCGCCAGCAGCCAGCCAGGGTTCTCCTACGAGCAGTACTTC
.	TRBV19	.	TRBJ1-5	CAAGGYQPQHF	TGTGCCGCGGGAGGGTACCAGCCCCAGCATTTT
.	TRBV27	once	TRBJ2-7	CASSLSLEISYEQYF	TGTGCCAGCAGTTTATCCTTGGAGATCTCCTACGAGCAGTACTTC
TRBD2	TRBV11-2	.	TRBJ2-5	CASSPGGLAGRETQYF	TGTGCCAGCAGCCCAGGAGGCCTAGCGGGGAGGGAGACCCAGTACTTC
.	TRBV2	.	TRBJ2-3	CASSEGSRIPVTSGTDTQYF	TGTGCCAGCAGTGAGGGCAGTCGAATTCCGGTTACCTCTGGCACAGATACGCAGTATTTT
.	TRBV5-8	.	TRBJ1-1	CASSRGNTEAFF	TGTGCCAGCAGCCGGGGGAACACTGAAGCTTTCTTT
.	TRBV28	.	TRBJ1-6	CASSFGGATPSPLHF	TGTGCCAGCAGTTTTGGTGGGGCGACTCCTTCACCCCTCCACTTT
.	TRBV28	.	TRBJ1-2	CASSLSWTGNYGYTF	TGTGCCAGCAGTTTATCCTGGACGGGAAACTATGGCTACACCTTC
TRBD1	TRBV25-1	few	TRBJ2-7	CASSPRTGNSYEQYF	TGTGCCAGCAGTCCACGGACAGGGAACTCCTACGAGCAGTACTTC
TRBD2	TRBV5-6	.	TRBJ2-7	CASSLNGGAYEQYF	TGTGCCAGCAGCTTGAATGGGGGGGCCTACGAGCAGTACTTC
TRBD1	TRBV2	.	TRBJ1-1	CASSEQTGGTEAFF	TGTGCCAGCAGTGAACAGACAGGGGGGACTGAAGCTTTCTTT
TRBD1	TRBV5-1	.	TRBJ1-4	CASSSGQGREKLFF	TGCGCCAGCAGTTCGGGACAGGGACGCGAAAAACTGTTTTTT